A single sample is the source of the 11 T cell receptor beta chains below, sequenced in a study of blood T cell repertoires in COVID-19. The table came from immunoSEQ multiplex PCR; TCRdb's copy has only in-frame clones and leaves some out. The data contain fewer than 250,000 clones, under 90% of them singletons. Sequenced input: PBMCs or T cells enriched from blood (not recorded which). The source is a woman between 45 and 65 years old with acute COVID-19.

CDR3 DNA sequence: TGTGCCAGCAGTTACGGTTACCCAGGGATGGGTGGCTACACCTTC. Translating it yields CASSYGYPGMGGYTF. The V gene is TRBV6-2 or TRBV6-3, the J gene TRBJ1-2; D is possibly TRBD1 (5 bases). This CDR3 spans 15 amino acids. Germline CDR1 MNHEY, CDR2 SVGEGT. Between the trimmed V and J ends, which lost 2 bases and 7 bases, there was a span of 17 bases.

This chain uses TRBV6-2 or TRBV6-3 with TRBJ1-2, with TRBD1 as a possible D gene (6 bases). The CDR3 spans 12 residues. With 6 bases removed from V and 4 bases from J, the gap between germline ends came to 9 bases. Germline-derived CDR1 and CDR2 are MNHEY and SVGEGT. In nucleotides, the CDR3 is TGTGCCAGCAGCTCAGGGGCCTATGGCTACACCTTC. Its translation: CASSSGAYGYTF.

The count of this clone is one. This chain links TRBV6-4 with TRBJ2-2; perhaps TRBD2 as D (6 bases). Germline assignment: CDR1 MRHNA and CDR2 SNTAGT. The CDR3 sequence is 18 residues long. V lost 0 bases, J lost 4 bases, and 18 bases lay in between. CDR3 residues: CASSDSPIRRVRTGELFF. CDR3 in DNA: TGTGCCAGCAGTGACTCACCAATTAGGAGGGTGCGCACCGGGGAGCTGTTTTTT.

V gene TRBV3-1 (or the pseudogene TRBV3-2) combines with J gene TRBJ2-5; D gene ambiguous. Trimming took 5 bases from V and 5 from J, leaving 6 bases between them. This CDR3 comprises 11 residues. Germline V gene lookup returns CDR1 LGHDT and CDR2 YNNKEL (reference sequence). The DNA for the CDR3 is TGTGCCAGCAGCTATTCGGAGACCCAGTACTTC. Amino acid sequence: CASSYSETQYF.

CDR3: CASSPRLAIKETQYF. The CDR3 DNA is TGTGCCAGCAGCCCCCGGCTAGCGATTAAAGAGACCCAGTACTTC. The genes are TRBV7-2 and TRBJ2-5; possible D gene TRBD2, 6 bases. The CDR3 runs to 15 residues. Trimming removed 5 bases at V and 3 bases at J, with 16 bases between. Germline V CDR1 and CDR2: SGHTA, FQGNSA.

The genes are TRBV4-3 and TRBJ2-2; D is undetermined. CDR1 and CDR2 from the germline V gene are LGHNA and YSLEER. Trimming pared 0 bases from V and 0 bases from J, leaving 11 bases between. The CDR3 has 17 residues. CDR3 nucleotides: TGCGCCAGCAGCCAAGACCCCCACAGAACGAACACCGGGGAGCTGTTTTTT. This gives the protein CASSQDPHRTNTGELFF.

This rearrangement joins TRBV28 to TRBJ1-1; a weak D match, TRBD1 (6 bases). Germline loops: CDR1 MDHEN, CDR2 SYDVKM. V lost 7 bases to trimming and J lost 4 bases, with 16 bases between them. The CDR3 length is 14 residues. The CDR3 protein is CASTQGGGFTEAFF. CDR3 in DNA: TGTGCCAGCACCCAAGGTGGGGGCTTCACTGAAGCTTTCTTT.

This chain joins TRBV28 and TRBJ2-2; D unresolved. Per the germline V gene, CDR1 is MDHEN and CDR2 is SYDVKM. Trimming removed 11 bases from V and 0 bases from J, with 13 bases in between. The CDR3 has 14 amino acids. CDR3 sequence reads: CAFPLSANTGELFF. The CDR3 DNA follows: TGTGCCTTCCCTCTTAGTGCGAACACCGGGGAGCTGTTTTTT.

The chain couples TRBV27 to TRBJ1-2; D gene ambiguous. This CDR3 comprises 13 residues. Trimming shortened V by 2 bases and J by 8 bases, and 12 bases separated the two germline ends. Germline V gene sequence: CDR1 MNHEY, CDR2 SMNVEV (reference sequence). The CDR3 DNA is TGTGCCAGCAGTTTAAATAGGTTGGAGGGCTACACCTTC. This codes for CASSLNRLEGYTF.

This chain connects TRBV3-1 (or the pseudogene TRBV3-2) to TRBJ1-4; D ambiguous. V was trimmed by 0 bases and J by 0 bases, leaving 17 bases between them. The CDR3 is 19 amino acids. Germline values: CDR1 LGHDT, CDR2 YNNKEL (reference sequence). CDR3 sequence: CASSQEISRRESTNEKLFF. The CDR3, as DNA: TGTGCCAGCAGCCAAGAAATTTCCCGACGGGAATCAACTAATGAAAAACTGTTTTTT.

The chain combines TRBV19 with TRBJ1-5, with 11 bases lining up with TRBD1. J lost 6 bases, V lost 4 bases, and 11 bases had no gene match. Germline loops: CDR1 LNHDA, CDR2 SQIVND (reference sequence). The CDR3 is made up of 17 amino acids. The DNA for the CDR3 is TGTGCCAGTAGTACAACTAAAGGACAGGGGGCAATTCAGCCCCAGCATTTT. This sequence encodes CASSTTKGQGAIQPQHF.